The clone carrying this TCR beta chain has a handful of counts. The antigen remains undetermined. The CDR3 extends 3 residues past the end of the read, so its final part is completed from the germline J gene. This record comes from a study of T cell clonality in common variable immunodeficiency. The CDR3 runs to 12 residues. Trimming shortened V by 7 bases and J by 6 bases, and 12 bases separated the two germline ends. Germline lookup yields CDR1 MNHEY and CDR2 SVGEGT. Study findings and constraints: In common variable immunodeficiency, TCR beta chains reportedly carried fewer deletions and N-nucleotide insertions.

Method: immunoSEQ multiplex PCR; TCRdb's copy keeps in-frame clones and lacks some. The table lists some 19,000 clones, with no singletons. No CVID subject was ill or on immunomodulatory drugs when sampled. Each donor provided roughly 5 to 8 ml of heparinized whole blood. The clonotype comes from a human donor with common variable immunodeficiency. The sequencing sample was made of peripheral blood mononuclear cells. The chain carries TRBV6-2 or TRBV6-3 and TRBJ1-1; a weak D match, TRBD1 (5 bases). CDR3 DNA, as far as it was read: TGTGCCAGCACCGCCGGGGGGGCTGAA. Protein product: CASTAGGAE. The complete CDR3 reads CASTAGGAEAFF.